This T cell receptor beta chain emerged from a study of blood T cells in healthy people across ages. Per the germline V gene, CDR1 is MNHEY and CDR2 is SMNVEV (reference sequence). Trimming removed 4 bases from V and 0 bases from J; junction bases left unmatched: 7. The CDR3 is 16 amino acids. Study conclusions and caveats: Naive T cell percentage and TCR beta diversity correlated strongly.

With a J-beta primer mix and a sample-barcoded 5' primer, a second PCR ran about 6 to 11 cycles. TCRdb called the 5' RACE reads again in MiXCR, with one record for every CDR3 protein. The table records about 1.5 million distinct CDR3 sequences, 40% to 45% of them present only once. On this clonotype itself: Its antigen remains unknown.

The chain is built from TRBV27 and TRBJ2-3, with TRBD2 identical over 7 bases. The sequenced sample was blood. This TCR came from a woman between 18 and 30 years old in good health. This CDR3 reads CASSWTRAESTDTQYF. In DNA, the CDR3 is TGTGCCAGCAGTTGGACTAGAGCGGAGAGCACAGATACGCAGTATTTT.